These T cell receptor beta chains were read from a single sample in a study of blood T cell repertoires in COVID-19. Data came from immunoSEQ multiplex PCR; TCRdb stores just in-frame clones and leaves some out. The sample yields tens of thousands of clones, about 80% seen once. The material sequenced was peripheral blood. The receptors were sampled from a man aged 30 to 45 with COVID-19, enrolled during active disease. The CDR3 runs from the conserved cysteine through the conserved F or W. The order of the fields is clone size, J gene, D gene, V gene, CDR3 protein, CDR3 DNA. A D gene is named only where the DNA matches it firmly. Expanded clones are given a class, and other clones once, few, many or no size at all.

size: .; J: TRBJ2-5; D: .; V: TRBV7-8; CDR3: CASRGAGAERMETQYF; DNA: TGTGCCTCCCGGGGGGCGGGGGCAGAGAGAATGGAGACCCAGTACTTC
size: .; J: TRBJ1-4; D: TRBD1; V: TRBV18; CDR3: CASSPPGQGVELFF; DNA: TGTGCCAGCTCACCACCGGGACAGGGGGTAGAACTGTTTTTT
size: .; J: TRBJ2-7; D: .; V: TRBV5-1; CDR3: CASSSGRYEQYF; DNA: TGCGCCAGCAGTTCAGGGCGGTACGAGCAGTACTTC
size: .; J: TRBJ2-3; D: .; V: TRBV7-7; CDR3: CASSLARDQAQYF; DNA: TGTGCCAGCAGCTTAGCCCGCGACCAGGCGCAGTATTTT
size: .; J: TRBJ1-3; D: .; V: TRBV9; CDR3: CASSVAGLSGNTIYF; DNA: TGTGCCAGCAGCGTAGCTGGCCTCTCTGGAAACACCATATATTTT
size: few; J: TRBJ2-7; D: TRBD1; V: TRBV5-1; CDR3: CASSLSGDRTHEQYF; DNA: TGCGCCAGCAGCTTGTCAGGGGACAGGACCCACGAGCAGTACTTC
size: .; J: TRBJ1-2; D: .; V: TRBV28; CDR3: CASSFGPGRPYGYTF; DNA: TGTGCCAGCAGTTTTGGGCCAGGAAGACCCTATGGCTACACCTTC
size: .; J: TRBJ2-1; D: .; V: TRBV7-8; CDR3: CASSLDFPGTLWNEQFF; DNA: TGTGCCAGCAGCTTAGACTTTCCGGGAACCTTGTGGAATGAGCAGTTCTTC
size: .; J: TRBJ2-7; D: TRBD2; V: TRBV6-2/TRBV6-3; CDR3: CASSYGAGVSYEQYF; DNA: TGTGCCAGCAGTTACGGGGCGGGGGTCTCCTACGAGCAGTACTTC
size: few; J: TRBJ1-5; D: TRBD1; V: TRBV6-6; CDR3: CASKITGGDSNQPQHF; DNA: TGTGCCAGTAAAATTACAGGGGGGGATAGCAATCAGCCCCAGCATTTT
size: .; J: TRBJ2-4; D: .; V: TRBV28; CDR3: CASSPGDKNIQYF; DNA: TGTGCCAGCAGTCCCGGGGACAAAAACATTCAGTACTTC
size: once; J: TRBJ2-5; D: TRBD1; V: TRBV11-2; CDR3: CASSQQGTGGKTQYF; DNA: TGTGCCAGCAGCCAGCAGGGGACAGGGGGAAAGACCCAGTACTTC
size: .; J: TRBJ2-7; D: .; V: TRBV5-5; CDR3: CASSLAWAVSYEQYF; DNA: TGTGCCAGCAGCTTGGCGTGGGCCGTGTCCTACGAGCAGTACTTC
size: many; J: TRBJ2-5; D: TRBD2; V: TRBV11-3; CDR3: CASTLNGGQETQYF; DNA: TGTGCCAGCACCCTAAACGGGGGGCAAGAGACCCAGTACTTC
size: .; J: TRBJ2-1; D: TRBD1; V: TRBV5-4; CDR3: CASSPNGQGIGNEQFF; DNA: TGTGCCAGCAGCCCCAACGGACAGGGGATAGGGAATGAGCAGTTCTTC
size: .; J: TRBJ2-1; D: .; V: TRBV14; CDR3: CASSQDLQLSSYNEQFF; DNA: TGTGCCAGCAGCCAAGATCTTCAGTTAAGCTCCTACAATGAGCAGTTCTTC
size: .; J: TRBJ2-3; D: TRBD2; V: TRBV7-2; CDR3: CASSALAGRTDTQYF; DNA: TGTGCCAGCAGCGCACTAGCGGGGAGGACAGATACGCAGTATTTT
size: once; J: TRBJ2-3; D: .; V: TRBV11-3; CDR3: CASSLGLYTDTQYF; DNA: TGTGCCAGCAGCTTAGGGCTTTACACAGATACGCAGTATTTT
size: few; J: TRBJ1-2; D: TRBD1; V: TRBV5-8; CDR3: CASSRTGQSVPYGYTF; DNA: TGTGCCAGCAGCCGGACGGGACAGTCCGTCCCCTATGGCTACACCTTC
size: once; J: TRBJ1-1; D: .; V: TRBV6-6; CDR3: CASSYSRLLGDTEAFF; DNA: TGTGCCAGCAGTTACTCGAGGCTCCTAGGGGACACTGAAGCTTTCTTT
size: .; J: TRBJ1-2; D: .; V: TRBV13; CDR3: CASSSRVYGYTF; DNA: TGTGCCAGCAGCTCCCGGGTCTATGGCTACACCTTC
size: .; J: TRBJ1-6; D: TRBD1; V: TRBV2; CDR3: CASSEVQGRNSPLHF; DNA: TGTGCCAGCAGTGAAGTACAGGGGCGGAATTCACCCCTCCACTTT